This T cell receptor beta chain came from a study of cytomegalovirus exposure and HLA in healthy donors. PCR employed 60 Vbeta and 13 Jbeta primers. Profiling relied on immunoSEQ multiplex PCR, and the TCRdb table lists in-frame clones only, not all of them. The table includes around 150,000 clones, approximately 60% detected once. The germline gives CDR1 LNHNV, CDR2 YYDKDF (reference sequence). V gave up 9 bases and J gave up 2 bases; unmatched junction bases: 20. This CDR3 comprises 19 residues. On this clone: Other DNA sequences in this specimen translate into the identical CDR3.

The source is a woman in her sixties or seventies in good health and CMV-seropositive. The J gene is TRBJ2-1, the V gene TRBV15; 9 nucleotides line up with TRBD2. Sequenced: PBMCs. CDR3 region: CATSWFSGGGSGAYNEQFF. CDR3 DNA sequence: TGTGCCACTAGCTGGTTTAGCGGGGGCGGGAGCGGGGCCTACAATGAGCAGTTCTTC.